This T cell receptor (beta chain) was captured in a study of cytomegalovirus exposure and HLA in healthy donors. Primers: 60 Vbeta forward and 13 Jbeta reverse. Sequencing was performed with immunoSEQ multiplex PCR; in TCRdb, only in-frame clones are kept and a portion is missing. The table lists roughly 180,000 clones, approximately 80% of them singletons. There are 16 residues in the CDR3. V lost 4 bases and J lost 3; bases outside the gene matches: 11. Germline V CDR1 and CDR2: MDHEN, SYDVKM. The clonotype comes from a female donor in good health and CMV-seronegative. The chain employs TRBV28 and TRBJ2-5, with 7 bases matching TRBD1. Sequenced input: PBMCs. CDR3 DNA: TGTGCCAGCAGTTCAAATCCTCTGACAGGGAAAGAGACCCAGTACTTC. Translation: CASSSNPLTGKETQYF.